This TCR beta chain comes out of a study of OX40 agonist ivuxolimab in advanced cancers. Overall study findings and caveats: Averaged across samples, CD8+ T cells carried more expanded clones than CD4+ did. Partial responders at 0.1-3.0 mg/kg showed near-lowest clonal expansion.

TCRdb keeps only in-frame clones here, not all; method: immunoSEQ multiplex PCR. The table shows tens of thousands of clones, with 80% occurring only once. Per the germline V gene, CDR1 is SGHVS and CDR2 is FQNEAQ. CDR3 length: 12 residues. Trimming removed 6 bases from V and 4 bases from J, with 8 bases in between. Patients who had autoimmune disease history or got systemic immunosuppression were left out. Details on this clone: Antigen specificity is unknown.

The chain carries TRBV7-8 and TRBJ2-3; D is uncertain. The receptor's source is an adult with an advanced solid tumor such as melanoma, head and neck, liver or kidney cancer. The input for sequencing was CD4+ or CD8+ T cells sorted from blood, taken in a trial of the OX40 agonist ivuxolimab. The CDR3 DNA follows: TGTGCCAGCAGGGCGGCTGCAGATACGCAGTATTTT. Protein: CASRAAADTQYF.